This T cell receptor beta chain was captured by sequencing in a study of tumor and adjacent non-tumor tissue in lung cancer. Turning to the study itself: There were some 11 adenocarcinoma, a couple of squamous cell carcinoma and 1 small cell lung cancer cases.

This sample's RNA came from whole unsorted tissue. Chemotherapy-naive patients with new lung cancer underwent thoracic surgery in China, August–late 2014. V was cut by 5 bases and J by 0 bases, with 11 bases left in between. Germline values: CDR1 MNHEY, CDR2 SVGEGT. The CDR3 loop spans 15 amino acids. This clonotype was found many times. Antigen unknown. General study findings and limits: Patients with more diverse tumor TCRs had worse survival. Compared with tumor, normal lung showed significantly lower TCR diversity.

A modified ARM-PCR protocol with three rounds of nested PCR amplified TCRbeta. MiXCR was run by TCRdb on the multiplex PCR reads, yielding one entry per CDR3 protein. The table lists roughly 93,000 distinct CDR3 sequences, about 72% of them singletons, with about 18% in the top ten. Sequenced: lung tumor tissue. The clonotype originates from a man aged 60 to 75 with non-small cell lung cancer. The chain joins TRBV6-2 or TRBV6-3 to TRBJ1-5, with a tentative D call TRBD1 (6 bases). CDR3 region: CASSRGGLSNQPQHF. The CDR3 region has the DNA TGTGCCAGCAGTCGCGGGGGGCTTAGCAATCAGCCCCAGCATTTT.